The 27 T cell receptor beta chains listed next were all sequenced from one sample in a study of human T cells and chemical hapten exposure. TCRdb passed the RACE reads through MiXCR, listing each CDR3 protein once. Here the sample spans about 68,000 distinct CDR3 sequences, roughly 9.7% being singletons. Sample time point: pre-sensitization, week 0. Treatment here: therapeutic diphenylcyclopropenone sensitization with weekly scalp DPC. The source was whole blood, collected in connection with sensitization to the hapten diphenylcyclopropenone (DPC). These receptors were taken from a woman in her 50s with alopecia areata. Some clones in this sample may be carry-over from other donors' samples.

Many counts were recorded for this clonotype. DNA for the CDR3: TGTGCCAGCAGCCAAGGAGTATGGGGGACCTACAATGAGCAGTTCTTC. Protein product: CASSQGVWGTYNEQFF. The chain joins TRBV3-1 to TRBJ2-1, with D perhaps given as TRBD1 or TRBD2 (5 bases each). CDR1 is LGHDT and CDR2 is YNNKEL in the germline V gene (reference sequence). V gave up 1 base and J gave up 2 bases, with 12 bases separating them. There are 16 residues in the CDR3.

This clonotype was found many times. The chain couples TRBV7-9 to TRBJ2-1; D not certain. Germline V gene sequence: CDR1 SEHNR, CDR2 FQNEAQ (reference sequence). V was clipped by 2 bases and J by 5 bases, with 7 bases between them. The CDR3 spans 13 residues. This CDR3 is CASSLSENNEQFF. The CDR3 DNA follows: TGTGCCAGCAGCTTATCAGAGAACAATGAGCAGTTCTTC.

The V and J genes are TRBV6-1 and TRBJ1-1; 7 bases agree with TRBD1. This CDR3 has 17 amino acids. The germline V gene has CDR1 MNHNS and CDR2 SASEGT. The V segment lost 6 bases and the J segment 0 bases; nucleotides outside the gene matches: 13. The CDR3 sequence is CASRRGDRIMLNTEAFF. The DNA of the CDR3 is TGTGCCAGCAGACGCGGGGACAGAATTATGCTGAACACTGAAGCTTTCTTT.

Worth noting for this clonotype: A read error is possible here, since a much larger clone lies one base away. The chain's CDR3 is CASSLTGGNQPQHF. In DNA, the CDR3 is TGTGCCAGCAGCTTGACAGGGGGCAATCAGCCCCAGCATTTT. The chain couples TRBV3-1 to TRBJ1-5; TRBD1 aligns across 8 bases. The CDR3 is 14 amino acids. The junction had 2 bases not matched to a gene; V was cut back by 5 bases and J by 2 bases. The germline gives CDR1 LGHDT, CDR2 YNNKEL (reference sequence).

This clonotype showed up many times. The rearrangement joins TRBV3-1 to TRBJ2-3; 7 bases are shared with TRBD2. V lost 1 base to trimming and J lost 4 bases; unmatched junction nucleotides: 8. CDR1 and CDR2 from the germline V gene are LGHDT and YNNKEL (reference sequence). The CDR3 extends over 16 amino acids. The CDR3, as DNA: TGTGCCAGCAGCCAAGCTCCGGTCGCGGGGGCAGATACGCAGTATTTT. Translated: CASSQAPVAGADTQYF.

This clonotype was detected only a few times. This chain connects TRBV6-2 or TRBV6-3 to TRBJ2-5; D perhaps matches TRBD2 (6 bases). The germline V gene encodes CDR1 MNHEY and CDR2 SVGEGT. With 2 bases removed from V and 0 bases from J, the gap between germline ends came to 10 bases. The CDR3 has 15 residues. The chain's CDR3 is CASSYAGSHQETQYF. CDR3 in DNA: TGTGCCAGCAGTTACGCCGGGAGCCACCAAGAGACCCAGTACTTC.

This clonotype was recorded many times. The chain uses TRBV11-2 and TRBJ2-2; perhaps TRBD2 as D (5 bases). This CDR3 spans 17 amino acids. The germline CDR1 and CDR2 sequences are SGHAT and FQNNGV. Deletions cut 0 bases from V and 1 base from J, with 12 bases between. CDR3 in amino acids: CASSLDVGRVNTGELFF. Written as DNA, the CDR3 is TGTGCCAGCAGCTTAGATGTCGGGCGGGTGAACACCGGGGAGCTGTTTTTT.

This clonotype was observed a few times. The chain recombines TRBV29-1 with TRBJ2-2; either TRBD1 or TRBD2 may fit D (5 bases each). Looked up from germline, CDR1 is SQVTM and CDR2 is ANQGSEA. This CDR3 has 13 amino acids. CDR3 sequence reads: CSHTGAGTGELFF. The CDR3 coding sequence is TGCAGTCACACTGGGGCGGGCACCGGGGAGCTGTTTTTT.

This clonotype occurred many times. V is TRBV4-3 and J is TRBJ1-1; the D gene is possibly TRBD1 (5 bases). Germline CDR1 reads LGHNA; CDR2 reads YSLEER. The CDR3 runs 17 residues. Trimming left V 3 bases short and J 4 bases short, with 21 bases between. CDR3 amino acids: CASSQTYYDSGSTEAFF. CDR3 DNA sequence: TGCGCCAGCAGCCAGACCTACTACGATTCAGGGTCCACTGAAGCTTTCTTT.

The CDR3 region is CSVGRLNYGYTF. In DNA, the CDR3 is TGCAGCGTTGGGCGGCTTAACTATGGCTACACCTTC. The V call is TRBV29-1, the J call TRBJ1-2; D gene ambiguous. The germline V gene encodes CDR1 SQVTM and CDR2 ANQGSEA. V lost 4 bases and J lost 1, with 7 bases in between. CDR3 length: 12 amino acids.

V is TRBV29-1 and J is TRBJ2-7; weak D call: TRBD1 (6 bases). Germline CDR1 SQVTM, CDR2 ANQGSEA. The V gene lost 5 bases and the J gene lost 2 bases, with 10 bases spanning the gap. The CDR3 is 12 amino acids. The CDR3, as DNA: TGCAGCGTTCGGACAGAAGCCTACGAGCAGTACTTC. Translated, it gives CSVRTEAYEQYF.

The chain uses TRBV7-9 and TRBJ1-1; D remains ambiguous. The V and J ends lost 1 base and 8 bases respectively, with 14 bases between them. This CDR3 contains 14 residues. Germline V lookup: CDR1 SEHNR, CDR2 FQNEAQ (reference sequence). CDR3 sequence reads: CASSLDYVGIEAFF. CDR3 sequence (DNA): TGTGCCAGCAGCTTAGATTACGTGGGTATAGAAGCTTTCTTT. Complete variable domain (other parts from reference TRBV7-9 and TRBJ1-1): DTGVSQNPRHKITKRGQNVTFRCDPISEHNRLYWYRQTLGQGPEFLTYFQNEAQLEKSRLLSDRFSAERPKGSFSTLEIQRTEQGDSAMYLCASSLDYVGIEAFFGQGTRLTVV.

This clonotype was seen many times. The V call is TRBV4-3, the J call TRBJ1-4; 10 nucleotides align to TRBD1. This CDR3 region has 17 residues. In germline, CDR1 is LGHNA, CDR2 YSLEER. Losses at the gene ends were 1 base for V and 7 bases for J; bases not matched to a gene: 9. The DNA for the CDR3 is TGCGCCAGCAGCCAAGGACAGGGGGCTGGGGGAATTGAAAAACTGTTTTTT. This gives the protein CASSQGQGAGGIEKLFF.

The DNA for the CDR3 is TGTGCCAGCCGGAACCGGAGGGGAGAAGATTCACCCCTCCACTTT. This sequence encodes CASRNRRGEDSPLHF. This chain uses TRBV5-4 with TRBJ1-6; possible D gene TRBD1, 5 bases. Trimming removed 7 bases at V and 8 bases at J, with 19 bases between. The CDR3 consists of 15 residues. The V gene's germline CDR1 is SGHNT and CDR2 YYREEE (reference sequence).

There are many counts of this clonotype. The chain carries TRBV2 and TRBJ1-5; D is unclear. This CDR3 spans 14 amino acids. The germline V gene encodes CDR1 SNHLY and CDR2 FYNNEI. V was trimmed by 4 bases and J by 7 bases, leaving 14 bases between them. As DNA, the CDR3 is TGTGCCAGCAGTGTATATTCTCCTTACCAGCCCCAGCATTTT. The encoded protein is CASSVYSPYQPQHF.

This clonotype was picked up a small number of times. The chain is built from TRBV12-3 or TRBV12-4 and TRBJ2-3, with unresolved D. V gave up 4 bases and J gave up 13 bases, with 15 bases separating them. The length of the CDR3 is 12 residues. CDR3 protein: CASSSGPSQEYF. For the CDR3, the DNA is TGTGCCAGCAGTTCGGGCCCTTCCCAGGAGTATTTT.

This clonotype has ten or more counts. The CDR3 DNA is TGCGCCAGCAGCCACGGACAGACGAACACCGGGGAGCTGTTTTTT. It encodes CASSHGQTNTGELFF. The V and J genes are TRBV4-3 and TRBJ2-2; D perhaps matches TRBD1 (6 bases). V was pared by 3 bases and J by 0 bases, with 8 bases between. CDR3 length: 15 residues. CDR1 and CDR2 (germline): LGHNA, YSLEER.

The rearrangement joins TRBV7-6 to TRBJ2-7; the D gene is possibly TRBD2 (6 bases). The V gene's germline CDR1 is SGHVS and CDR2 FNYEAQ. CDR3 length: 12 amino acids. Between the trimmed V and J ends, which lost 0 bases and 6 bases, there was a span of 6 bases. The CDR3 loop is CASSLAGGEQYF. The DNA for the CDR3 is TGTGCCAGCAGCTTAGCGGGAGGCGAGCAGTACTTC. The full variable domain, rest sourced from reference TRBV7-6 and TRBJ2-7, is GAGVSQSPRYKVTKRGQDVALRCDPISGHVSLYWYRQALGQGPEFLTYFNYEAQQDKSGLPNDRFSAERPEGSISTLTIQRTEQRDSAMYRCASSLAGGEQYFGPGTRLTVT.

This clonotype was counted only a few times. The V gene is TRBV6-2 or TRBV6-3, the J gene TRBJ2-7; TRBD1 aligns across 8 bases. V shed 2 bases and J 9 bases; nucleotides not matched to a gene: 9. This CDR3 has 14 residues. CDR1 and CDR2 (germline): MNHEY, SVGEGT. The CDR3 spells CASSYEGQAAGQYF. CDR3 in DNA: TGTGCCAGCAGTTACGAGGGACAGGCGGCTGGGCAGTACTTC.

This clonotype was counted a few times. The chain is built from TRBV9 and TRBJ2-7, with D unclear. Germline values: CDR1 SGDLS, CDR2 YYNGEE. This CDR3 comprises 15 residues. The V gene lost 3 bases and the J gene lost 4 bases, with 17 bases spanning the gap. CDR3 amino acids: CASSGSGRPPYEQYF. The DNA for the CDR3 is TGTGCCAGCAGCGGATCCGGACGGCCTCCATACGAGCAGTACTTC.

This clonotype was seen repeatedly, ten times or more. The CDR3 DNA sequence: TGTGCCAGCAGCGTCCGGGACAGGTCCTACGAGCAGTACTTC. Protein product: CASSVRDRSYEQYF. The rearrangement links TRBV7-8 to TRBJ2-7; TRBD1 aligns across 8 bases. The germline gives CDR1 SGHVS, CDR2 FQNEAQ. V lost 5 bases, J lost 1 base, and 4 bases stayed unmatched. CDR3 length: 14 amino acids.

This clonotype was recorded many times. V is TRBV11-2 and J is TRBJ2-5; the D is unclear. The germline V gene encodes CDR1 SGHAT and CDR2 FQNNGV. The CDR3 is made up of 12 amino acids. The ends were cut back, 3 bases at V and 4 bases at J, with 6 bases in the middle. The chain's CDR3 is CASSLIRETQYF. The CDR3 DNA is TGTGCCAGCAGCTTGATTCGAGAGACCCAGTACTTC.

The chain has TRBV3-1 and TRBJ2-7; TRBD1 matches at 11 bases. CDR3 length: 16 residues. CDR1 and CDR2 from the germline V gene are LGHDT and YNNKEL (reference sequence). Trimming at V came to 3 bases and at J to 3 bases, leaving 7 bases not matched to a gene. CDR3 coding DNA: TGTGCCAGCAGCCAGCGGGGACAGGGGGTTAACTACGAGCAGTACTTC. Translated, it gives CASSQRGQGVNYEQYF.

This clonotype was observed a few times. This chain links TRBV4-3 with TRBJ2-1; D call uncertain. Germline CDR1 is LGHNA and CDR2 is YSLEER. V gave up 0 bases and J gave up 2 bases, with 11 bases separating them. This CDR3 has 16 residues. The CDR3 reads CASSQDRRAAYNEQFF. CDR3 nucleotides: TGCGCCAGCAGCCAAGATCGCAGAGCTGCCTACAATGAGCAGTTCTTC.

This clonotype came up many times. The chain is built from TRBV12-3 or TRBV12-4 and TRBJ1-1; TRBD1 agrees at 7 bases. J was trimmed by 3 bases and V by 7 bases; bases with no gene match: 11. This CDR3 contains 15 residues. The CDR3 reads CASIIRGVLDTEAFF. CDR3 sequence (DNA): TGTGCCAGCATCATCAGGGGGGTTTTGGACACTGAAGCTTTCTTT.

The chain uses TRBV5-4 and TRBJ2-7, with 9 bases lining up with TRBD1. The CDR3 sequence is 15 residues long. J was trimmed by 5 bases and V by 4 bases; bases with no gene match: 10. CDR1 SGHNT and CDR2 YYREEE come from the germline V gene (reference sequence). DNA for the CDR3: TGTGCCAGCAGCCCGCCCCCGGGACAGGGCCACGAGCAGTACTTC. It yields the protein CASSPPPGQGHEQYF.

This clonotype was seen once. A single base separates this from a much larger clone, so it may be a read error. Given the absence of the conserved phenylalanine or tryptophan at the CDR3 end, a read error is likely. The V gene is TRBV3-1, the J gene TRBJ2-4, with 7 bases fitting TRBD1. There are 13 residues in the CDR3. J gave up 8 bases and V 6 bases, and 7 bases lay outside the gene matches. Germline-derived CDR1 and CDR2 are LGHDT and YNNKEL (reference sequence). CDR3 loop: CASSRQGRYIQYL. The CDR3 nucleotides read TGTGCCAGCAGTCGACAGGGCAGGTACATTCAGTACCTC.